The sequence of this TCR beta chain was determined in a study of blood T cell repertoires in COVID-19 (dated by TCRdb to about 2020). Context from the whole study: Collaborator samples came from the United States, Italy and Spain and covered acute and convalescent phases of COVID-19. Samples were obtained from the ongoing ImmuneRACE study (first 160 participants) and from about 1,300 subjects provided by 6 global collaborators. HLA class I and class II types, where available, came from metadata supplied by the sample provider rather than from assay-based typing. A freely available public database, intended as a resource for researchers studying the immune response to SARS-CoV-2, is where the repertoires were released. The dataset comprised deeply sampled blood TCRbeta repertoires from subjects exposed to, actively infected with, or recovered from COVID-19. A de-identified subject ID, COVID-19 status, age in years and sex were almost always included in the sample metadata. The material from the prospective study consisted of cDNA or gDNA derived from T cells, B-cell-depleted T cells, or PBMCs. Beyond this particular receptor, the publication reports: How much clinical and demographic metadata was included differed by source and by participant, and the metadata was provided uncurated.

V is cut by 5 bases and J by 2 bases, and the space between the germline ends is 10 bases. The CDR3 sequence holds 13 residues, the cysteine and phenylalanine included. Only the CDR3 DNA stays, 39 bases, in frame from base 1. In regard to this clone: Its antigen remains unidentified. No per-base quality is available; no much larger clone lies one base away.

Whole blood was collected in K2EDTA tubes by collaborating institutions according to the institutions' own protocols. Collaborator samples were shipped for TCRbeta analysis as frozen whole blood, isolated PBMCs, or DNA extracted from either sample type. The immunoSEQ Assay, a bias-controlled multiplex PCR, was used to amplify TCRbeta CDR3 regions from genomic DNA. The original pipeline was this. Nucleated cell counts per sample were estimated from amplification of reference gene primers within the assay. To quantify the absolute abundance of each unique TCRbeta CDR3 rearrangement, sequence reads were collapsed and filtered. For each sample, productive Simpson clonality was calculated by taking the square root of Simpson's diversity index across productive rearrangements. The source is immuneACCESS, and TCRdb retained only in-frame sequences with V and J called. Part of the clones is not carried over; for the studies checked, unresolved V genes explain less than half of this, and the remainder is unexplained. For V, J and clone size, that table is used; D and trimming come from the DNA. This sample holds around 310,000 clones; 88% were observed only once. The ten most abundant clones make up 3.5% to 4.5% of the sample.

Rearrangement joined TRBV12-3 or TRBV12-4 to TRBJ2-7; 6 matching bases give a weak D call of TRBD1. This clonotype was sampled from a woman in her 50s with active or convalescent COVID-19. The sequenced sample consisted of peripheral blood. The bases are TGTGCCAGCAGTCCCGGACAGACCTACGAGCAGTACTTC. Translated, it gives CASSPGQTYEQYF.